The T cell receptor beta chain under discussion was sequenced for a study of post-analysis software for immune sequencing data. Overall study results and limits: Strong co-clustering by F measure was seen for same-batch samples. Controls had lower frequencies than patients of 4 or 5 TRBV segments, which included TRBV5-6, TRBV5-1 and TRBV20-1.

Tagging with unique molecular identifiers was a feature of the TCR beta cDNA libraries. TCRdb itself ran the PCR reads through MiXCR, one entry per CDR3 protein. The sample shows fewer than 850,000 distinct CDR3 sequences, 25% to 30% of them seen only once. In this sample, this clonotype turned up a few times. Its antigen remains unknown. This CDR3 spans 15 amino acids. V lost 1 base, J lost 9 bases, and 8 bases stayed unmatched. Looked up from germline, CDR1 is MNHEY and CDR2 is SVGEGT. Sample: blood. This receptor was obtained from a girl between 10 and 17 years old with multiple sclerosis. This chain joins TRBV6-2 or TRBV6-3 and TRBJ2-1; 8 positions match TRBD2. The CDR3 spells CASSYLSAGGGEQFF. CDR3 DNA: TGTGCCAGCAGTTACTTATCCGCGGGAGGCGGTGAGCAGTTCTTC.